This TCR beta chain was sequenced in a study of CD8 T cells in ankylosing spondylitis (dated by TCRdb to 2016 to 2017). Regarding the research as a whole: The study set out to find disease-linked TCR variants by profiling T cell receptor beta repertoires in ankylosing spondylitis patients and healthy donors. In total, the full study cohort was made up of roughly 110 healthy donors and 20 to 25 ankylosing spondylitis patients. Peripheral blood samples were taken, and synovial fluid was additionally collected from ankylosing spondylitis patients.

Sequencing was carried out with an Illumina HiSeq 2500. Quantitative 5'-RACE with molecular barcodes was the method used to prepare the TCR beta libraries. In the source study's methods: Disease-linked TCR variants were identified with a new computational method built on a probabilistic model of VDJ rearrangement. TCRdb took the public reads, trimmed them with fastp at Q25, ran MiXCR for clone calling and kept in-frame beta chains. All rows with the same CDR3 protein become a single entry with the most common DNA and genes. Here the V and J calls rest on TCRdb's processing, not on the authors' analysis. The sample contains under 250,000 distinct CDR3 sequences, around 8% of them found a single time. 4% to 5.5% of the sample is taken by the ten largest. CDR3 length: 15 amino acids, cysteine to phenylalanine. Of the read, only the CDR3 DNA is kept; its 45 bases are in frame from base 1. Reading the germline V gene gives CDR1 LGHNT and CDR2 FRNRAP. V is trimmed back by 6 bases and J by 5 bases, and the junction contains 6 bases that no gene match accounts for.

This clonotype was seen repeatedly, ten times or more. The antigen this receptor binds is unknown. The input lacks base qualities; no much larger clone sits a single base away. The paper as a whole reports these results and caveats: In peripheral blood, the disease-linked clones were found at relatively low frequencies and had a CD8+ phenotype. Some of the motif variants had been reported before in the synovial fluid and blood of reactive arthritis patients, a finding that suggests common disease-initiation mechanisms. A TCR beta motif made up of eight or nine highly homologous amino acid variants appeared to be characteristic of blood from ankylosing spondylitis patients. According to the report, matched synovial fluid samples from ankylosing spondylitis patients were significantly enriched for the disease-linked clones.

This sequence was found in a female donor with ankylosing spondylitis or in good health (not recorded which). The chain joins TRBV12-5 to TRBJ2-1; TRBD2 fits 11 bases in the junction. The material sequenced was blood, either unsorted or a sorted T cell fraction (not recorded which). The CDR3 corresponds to CASGRGTSGNNEQFF. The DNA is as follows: TGTGCTAGTGGCCGTGGGACTAGCGGAAACAATGAGCAGTTCTTC.